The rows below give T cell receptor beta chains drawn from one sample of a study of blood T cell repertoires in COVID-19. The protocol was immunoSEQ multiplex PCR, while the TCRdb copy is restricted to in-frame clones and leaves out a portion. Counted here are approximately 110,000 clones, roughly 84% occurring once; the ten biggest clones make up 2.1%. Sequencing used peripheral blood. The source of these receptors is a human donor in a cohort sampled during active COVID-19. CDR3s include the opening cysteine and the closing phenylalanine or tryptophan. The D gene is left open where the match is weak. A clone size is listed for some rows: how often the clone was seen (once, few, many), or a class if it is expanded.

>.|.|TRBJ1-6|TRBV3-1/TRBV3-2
TGTGCCAGCAGCCAAGAGCTAGGGGGTTTGGGCCTCCACTTT
CASSQELGGLGLHF
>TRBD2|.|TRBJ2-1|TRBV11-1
TGTGCCAGCAGCTTATGGAGGGAGGCTAGCGGCGATGAGCAGTTCTTC
CASSLWREASGDEQFF
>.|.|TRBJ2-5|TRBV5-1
TGCGCCAGCAGCTCTCCAGGGGTGATAGAGACCCAGTACTTC
CASSSPGVIETQYF
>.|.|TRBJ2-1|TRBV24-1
TGTGCCACCAGTGGGGGACTCTTGAATCGGAATGAGCAGTTCTTC
CATSGGLLNRNEQFF
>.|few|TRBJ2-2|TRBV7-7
TGTGCTAGCAGCTTAAGCCCCACCGGGGAGCTGTTTTTT
CASSLSPTGELFF
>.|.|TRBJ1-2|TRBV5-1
TGCGCCAGCAGCCCTGAGGCGAGGAGCTACACCTTC
CASSPEARSYTF
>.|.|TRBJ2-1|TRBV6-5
TGTGCCAGCCAGAGACAGCCGAACTACAATGAGCAGTTCTTC
CASQRQPNYNEQFF
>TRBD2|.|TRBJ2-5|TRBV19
TGTGCCAGTAGTTCGCCGCCTAGCGGGCAAGAGACCCAGTACTTC
CASSSPPSGQETQYF
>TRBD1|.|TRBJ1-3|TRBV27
TGTGCCAGCAGCCCAGGGGGCTCGTCTGGAAACACCATATATTTT
CASSPGGSSGNTIYF
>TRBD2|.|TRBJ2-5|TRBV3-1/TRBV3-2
TGTGCCAGCATAGAGAGCGGGGTAGAGACCCAGTACTTC
CASIESGVETQYF
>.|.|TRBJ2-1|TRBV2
TGTGCCAGTCAGACAGCCCACAATGAGCAGTTCTTC
CASQTAHNEQFF
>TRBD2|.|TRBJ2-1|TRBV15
TGTGCCACCAGCAGAGATTTGACGGGGGGGAGCTCCTACAATGAGCAGTTCTTC
CATSRDLTGGSSYNEQFF
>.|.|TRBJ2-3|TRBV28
TGTGCCAGCAGTCCCCACTTAAACACAGATACGCAGTATTTT
CASSPHLNTDTQYF
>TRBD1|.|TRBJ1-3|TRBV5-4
TGTGCCAGCAGCCAACAGGGGTTTGGAAACACCATATATTTT
CASSQQGFGNTIYF
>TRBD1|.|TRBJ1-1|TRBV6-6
TGTGCCAGCAGTTACCTTCTTGCAGGGGGCACTGAAGCTTTCTTT
CASSYLLAGGTEAFF
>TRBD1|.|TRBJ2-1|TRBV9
TGTGCCAGCAGCGTACGACAGGGGGTCAATGAGCAGTTCTTC
CASSVRQGVNEQFF
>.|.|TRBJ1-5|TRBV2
TGTGCCAGCAGTGGCACAGGAAATCAGCCCCAGCATTTT
CASSGTGNQPQHF
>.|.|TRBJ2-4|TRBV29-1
TGCAGCGTTGAACGAGAAACCAAAAACATTCAGTACTTC
CSVERETKNIQYF
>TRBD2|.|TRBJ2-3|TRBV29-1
TGCAGCGTTGGCCTAGCGGGGGGAGGGGATACGCAGTATTTT
CSVGLAGGGDTQYF
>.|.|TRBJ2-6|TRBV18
TGTGCCAGCTCACCAATAGGGGCCAACGTCCTGACTTTC
CASSPIGANVLTF
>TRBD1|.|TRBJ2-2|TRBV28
TGTGCCAGCAGTTTTCCTACAGGGGGCGGTAACCGGAGGGCCGGGGAGCTGTTTTTT
CASSFPTGGGNRRAGELFF
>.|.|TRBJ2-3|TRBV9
TGTGCCAGCAGCGTACCGGGGTCAGATACGCAGTATTTT
CASSVPGSDTQYF
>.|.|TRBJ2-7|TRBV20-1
TGCAGTGCACCCCTAGCAACGAAAGAGTACTTC
CSAPLATKEYF
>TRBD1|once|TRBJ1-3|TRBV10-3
TGTGCCATCAGTGCAGGGGGACCAAGCTCTGGAAACACCATATATTTT
CAISAGGPSSGNTIYF
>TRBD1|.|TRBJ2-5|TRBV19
TGTGCCAGTAGTATCGGGACAGGGGCCCAAGAGACCCAGTACTTC
CASSIGTGAQETQYF
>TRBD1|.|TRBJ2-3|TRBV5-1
TGCGCCAGCAGCCGAAGGACAGGGGGAACCCTTGATACGCAGTATTTT
CASSRRTGGTLDTQYF
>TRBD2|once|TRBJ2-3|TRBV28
TGTGCCAGCGGGAGGACTAGCGGGGACCCCATCACAGATACGCAGTATTTT
CASGRTSGDPITDTQYF
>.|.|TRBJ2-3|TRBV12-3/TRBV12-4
TGTGCCAGCAGTTTTTATCGGGGAGATACGCAGTATTTT
CASSFYRGDTQYF
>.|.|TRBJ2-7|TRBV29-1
TGCAGCGTTGAAATAGCGTTTGCCGAGCAGTACTTC
CSVEIAFAEQYF
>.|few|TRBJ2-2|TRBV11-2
TGTGCCAGCAGCCCAGGGAACCCCGGGGAGCTGTTTTTT
CASSPGNPGELFF
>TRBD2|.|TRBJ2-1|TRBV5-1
TGCGCCAGCAGCTTGGGACTAGCGGGTAACAATGAGCAGTTCTTC
CASSLGLAGNNEQFF
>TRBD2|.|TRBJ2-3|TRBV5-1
TGCGCCAGCAGCGTGGGACTAGCGGACCTCGTAGATACGCAGTATTTT
CASSVGLADLVDTQYF
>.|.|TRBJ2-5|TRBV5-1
TGCGCCAGCAGCTTGGTAGCGCAAGAGACCCAGTACTTC
CASSLVAQETQYF
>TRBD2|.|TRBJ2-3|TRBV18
TGTGCCAGCTCACCGTTGGCGGCGGGAGTAGGCACAGATACGCAGTATTTT
CASSPLAAGVGTDTQYF
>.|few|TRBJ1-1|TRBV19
TGTGCCAGTACCGCGGGGCGGGGCACTGAAGCTTTCTTT
CASTAGRGTEAFF
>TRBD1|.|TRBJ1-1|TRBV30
TGTGCCTGGAGGCCAATGGGACAGGCAACTGAAGCTTTCTTT
CAWRPMGQATEAFF
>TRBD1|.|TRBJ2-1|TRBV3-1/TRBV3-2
TGTGCCAGCAGCCAATGGGACAGGGCCGCCAATGAGCAGTTCTTC
CASSQWDRAANEQFF
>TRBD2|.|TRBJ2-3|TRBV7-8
TGTGCCAGCAGCGCCAGACTAGCGACTAGCACAGATACGCAGTATTTT
CASSARLATSTDTQYF
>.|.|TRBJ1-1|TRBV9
TGTGCCAGCAGCGTAGGGGGCACCACTGAAGCTTTCTTT
CASSVGGTTEAFF
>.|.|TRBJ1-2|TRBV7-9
TGTGCCAGCAGCCAAACGGTCAATGGCTACACCTTC
CASSQTVNGYTF